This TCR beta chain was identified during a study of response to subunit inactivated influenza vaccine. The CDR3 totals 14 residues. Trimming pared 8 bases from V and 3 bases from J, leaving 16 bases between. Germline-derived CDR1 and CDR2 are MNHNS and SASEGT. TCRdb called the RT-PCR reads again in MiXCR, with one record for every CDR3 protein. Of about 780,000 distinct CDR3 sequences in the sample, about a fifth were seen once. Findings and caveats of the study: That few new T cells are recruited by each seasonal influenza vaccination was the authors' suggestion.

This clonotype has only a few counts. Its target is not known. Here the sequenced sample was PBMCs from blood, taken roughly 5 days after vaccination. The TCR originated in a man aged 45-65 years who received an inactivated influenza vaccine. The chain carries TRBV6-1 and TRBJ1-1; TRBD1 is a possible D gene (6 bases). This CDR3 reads CASLRGGSDTEAFF. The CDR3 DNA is TGTGCCAGCCTAAGAGGGGGTTCGGACACTGAAGCTTTCTTT.